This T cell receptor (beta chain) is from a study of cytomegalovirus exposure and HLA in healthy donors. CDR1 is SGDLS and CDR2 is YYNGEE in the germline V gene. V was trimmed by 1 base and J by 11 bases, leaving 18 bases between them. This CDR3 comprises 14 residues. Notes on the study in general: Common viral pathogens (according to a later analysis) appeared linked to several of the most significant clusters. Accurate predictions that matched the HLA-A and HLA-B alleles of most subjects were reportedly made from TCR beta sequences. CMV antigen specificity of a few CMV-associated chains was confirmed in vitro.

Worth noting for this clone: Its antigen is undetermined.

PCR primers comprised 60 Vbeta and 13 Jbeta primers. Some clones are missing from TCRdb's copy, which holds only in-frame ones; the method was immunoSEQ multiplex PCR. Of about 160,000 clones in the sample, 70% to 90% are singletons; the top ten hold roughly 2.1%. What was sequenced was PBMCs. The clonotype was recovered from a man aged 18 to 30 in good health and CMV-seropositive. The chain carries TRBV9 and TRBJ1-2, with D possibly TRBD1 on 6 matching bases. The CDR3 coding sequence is TGTGCCAGCAGCGTACCCCCACCCCAGGGACATTACACCTTC. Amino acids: CASSVPPPQGHYTF.